What follows are 12 T cell receptor beta chains derived from one specimen sequenced in a study of OX40 agonist ivuxolimab in advanced cancers. Repertoires were generated with immunoSEQ multiplex PCR, while TCRdb's copy carries only in-frame clones and drops some. This sample has about 75,000 clones, with around 90% found just once. This specimen consisted of CD4+ or CD8+ T cells sorted from blood, obtained in a trial of the OX40 agonist ivuxolimab. The source of these receptors is an adult with an advanced solid tumor such as melanoma, head and neck, liver or kidney cancer.

The chain carries TRBV5-1 and TRBJ1-2, with D perhaps TRBD1 (5 bases). The CDR3 runs to 13 residues. Trimming removed 4 bases at V and 7 bases at J, with 14 bases between. Looked up from germline, CDR1 is SGHRS and CDR2 is YFSETQ. The CDR3 sequence: CASSTSEGIGYTF. In nucleotides, the CDR3 is TGCGCCAGCAGCACCTCAGAGGGGATTGGCTACACCTTC.

The chain recombines TRBV6-6 with TRBJ2-3; 9 positions agree with TRBD2. Germline V CDR1 and CDR2: MNHNY, SVGAGI (reference sequence). With V trimmed by 3 bases and J by 5 bases, 6 bases remained unmatched. This CDR3 comprises 15 residues. The CDR3 DNA follows: TGTGCCAGCAGTTATAGCGGGAGTGCTGGAGATACGCAGTATTTT. Its protein is CASSYSGSAGDTQYF.

The rearrangement uses TRBV7-2 and TRBJ1-2; perhaps TRBD1 as D (5 bases). Trimming pared 6 bases from V and 1 base from J, leaving 15 bases between. This CDR3 spans 15 amino acids. CDR1 and CDR2 from the germline V gene are SGHTA and FQGNSA. The CDR3 here is CASSPGVVVNYGYTF. The CDR3 nucleotides read TGTGCCAGCAGTCCGGGGGTGGTGGTTAACTATGGCTACACCTTC.

This clone was counted a few times. The V and J genes are TRBV19 and TRBJ1-1; weak D call: TRBD1 (5 bases). The CDR3 is made up of 16 amino acids. Germline values: CDR1 LNHDA, CDR2 SQIVND (reference sequence). V lost 4 bases and J 0 bases, leaving 15 bases between the germline ends. CDR3 nucleotides: TGTGCCAGTAGTACGACCCTGGGACTGATGAACACTGAAGCTTTCTTT. Translation: CASSTTLGLMNTEAFF.

This clone appeared a few times. This sequence joins TRBV6-4 and TRBJ2-3; TRBD2 aligns across 8 bases. V shed 5 bases, J shed 1 base, and the junction held 2 bases outside the gene matches. Germline CDR1 and CDR2: MRHNA and SNTAGT. The length of the CDR3 is 14 residues. This CDR3 reads CASSHGGGTDTQYF. DNA for the CDR3: TGTGCCAGCAGTCACGGGGGGGGCACAGATACGCAGTATTTT.

J is TRBJ1-1 and V is TRBV6-1; unclear D gene. Germline V gene sequence: CDR1 MNHNS, CDR2 SASEGT. Between the trimmed V and J ends, which lost 8 bases and 2 bases, there was a span of 12 bases. This CDR3 is built from 13 residues. In nucleotides, the CDR3 is TGTGCCAGCGCGGAACAACTAAACACTGAAGCTTTCTTT. It is translated as CASAEQLNTEAFF.

V and J are TRBV9 and TRBJ1-3; maybe TRBD1 (5 bases). In germline, CDR1 is SGDLS, CDR2 YYNGEE. V gave up 0 bases and J gave up 4 bases, with 8 bases separating them. The CDR3 consists of 14 residues. CDR3 in DNA: TGTGCCAGCAGCGTAGTTGGGGGAGGAAACACCATATATTTT. Translating it yields CASSVVGGGNTIYF.

Details on this clone: A read error may account for a junction end that differs from germline. The gene calls are TRBV29-1 and TRBJ2-7, with 10 positions matching TRBD1. Germline V gives CDR1 SQVTM, CDR2 ANQGSEA. The CDR3 length is 12 residues. In DNA form, the CDR3 reads TGCAGCGTTGAAGTAGGTGGGACAGGGGAGAACTTC. This codes for CSVEVGGTGENF.

This clone was observed a single time. The chain combines TRBV7-9 with TRBJ2-3; 10 bases agree with TRBD2. Germline V gene sequence: CDR1 SEHNR, CDR2 FQNEAQ (reference sequence). Trimming removed 5 bases from V and 2 bases from J; junction bases left unmatched: 7. The CDR3 is 16 amino acids. CDR3 residues: CASSVIAGGPTDTQYF. DNA of the CDR3: TGTGCCAGCAGCGTGATAGCGGGGGGCCCCACAGATACGCAGTATTTT.

The rearrangement joins TRBV7-8 to TRBJ2-3, with 7 bases lining up with TRBD2. The CDR3 spans 17 residues. V trimming: 5 bases; J trimming: 0 bases; junction bases outside the gene matches: 11. The V gene's germline CDR1 is SGHVS and CDR2 FQNEAQ. The CDR3 DNA reads as TGTGCCAGCAGCCCATCCGCTAGCGGTTCTAGCACAGATACGCAGTATTTT. Its protein is CASSPSASGSSTDTQYF.

This chain joins TRBV5-5 and TRBJ2-7, with no clear D. The CDR3 length is 14 residues. CDR1 SGHKS and CDR2 YYEKEE come from the germline V gene (reference sequence). The V end was cut by 3 bases, the J end by 3 bases, with 13 bases between. The CDR3 is CASSYKGSDYEQYF. CDR3 in DNA: TGTGCCAGCAGCTATAAGGGCTCCGACTACGAGCAGTACTTC. Together with reference TRBV5-5 and TRBJ2-7, the CDR3 gives the full variable domain: DAGVTQSPTHLIKTRGQQVTLRCSPISGHKSVSWYQQVLGQGPQFIFQYYEKEERGRGNFPDRFSARQFPNYSSELNVNALLLGDSALYLCASSYKGSDYEQYFGPGTRLTVT.

The chain recombines TRBV6-1 with TRBJ2-4, with 7 bases lining up with TRBD2. CDR3 length: 14 residues. Trimming removed 11 bases from V and 2 bases from J; junction bases left unmatched: 9. CDR1 is MNHNS and CDR2 is SASEGT in the germline V gene. CDR3 protein: CACLGGFPKNIQYF. CDR3 nucleotide sequence: TGTGCCTGCCTGGGGGGGTTCCCCAAAAACATTCAGTACTTC.